This TCR beta chain came from a study of CD8+CD57+ T cells in acquired aplastic anemia. There are many counts of this clonotype. Template material for TCR beta VDJ and CDR3 profiling consisted of genomic DNA. TCRdb re-derived calls from the reads in MiXCR, one entry per CDR3 protein. The table records 260,000 or so distinct CDR3 sequences, more than 40% of them present only once. Trimming removed 5 bases at V and 2 bases at J, with 13 bases between. The CDR3 contains 15 residues. From germline, CDR1 is LNHDA and CDR2 SQIVND (reference sequence). By flow cytometry, patients selected for sequencing had shown an expansion of CD8+CD57+ cells. Each patient gave a blood sample that was collected before any therapy had been received.

This receptor was obtained from a human donor with aplastic anemia. The specimen was sorted CD4+, CD8+, or CD8+CD57+ T cells (not recorded which) from PBMCs. This rearrangement joins TRBV19 to TRBJ2-1, with a possible D match to TRBD1 (6 bases). The CDR3 reads CASSATGTPYNEQFF. The CDR3 DNA reads as TGTGCCAGTAGTGCCACCGGGACACCCTACAATGAGCAGTTCTTC.